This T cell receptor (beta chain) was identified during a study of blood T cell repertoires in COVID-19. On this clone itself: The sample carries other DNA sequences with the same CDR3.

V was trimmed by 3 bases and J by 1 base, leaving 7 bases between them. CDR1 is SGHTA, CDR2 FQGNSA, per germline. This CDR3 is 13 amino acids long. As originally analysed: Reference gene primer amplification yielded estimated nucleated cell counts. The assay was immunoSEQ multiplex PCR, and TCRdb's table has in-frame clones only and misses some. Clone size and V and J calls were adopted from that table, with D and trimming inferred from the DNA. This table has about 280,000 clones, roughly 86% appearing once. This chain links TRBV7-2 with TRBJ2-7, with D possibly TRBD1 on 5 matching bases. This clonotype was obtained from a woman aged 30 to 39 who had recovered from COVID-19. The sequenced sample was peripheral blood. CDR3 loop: CASSFDSSYEQYF. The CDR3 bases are TGTGCCAGCAGCTTTGACAGTTCCTACGAGCAGTACTTC.